These 24 T cell receptor beta chains were all obtained from the same sample, sequenced in a study of blood T cell repertoires in COVID-19. Here immunoSEQ multiplex PCR was the method, and the copy in TCRdb shows in-frame clones only, minus some. This sample has around 80,000 clones, with over 65% found just once. What was sequenced was peripheral blood. These receptors were obtained from a man in his forties or fifties with active or convalescent COVID-19.

The chain employs TRBV6-5 and TRBJ2-1, with D possibly being TRBD1 (5 bases). CDR1 and CDR2 (germline): MNHEY, SVGAGI. This CDR3 comprises 14 residues. V was trimmed by 7 bases and J by 8 bases, leaving 18 bases between them. CDR3 DNA: TGTGCCAGCACCAAGGGGCTGGGAAGGGATGAGCAGTTCTTC. Translated: CASTKGLGRDEQFF.

V and J are TRBV29-1 and TRBJ2-7; D remains ambiguous. CDR3 length: 11 amino acids. V was shortened by 3 bases and J by 1 base, with 4 bases between the two germline ends. Germline assignment: CDR1 SQVTM and CDR2 ANQGSEA. CDR3 residues: CSVESSYEQYF. In DNA form, the CDR3 reads TGCAGCGTTGAGTCATCCTACGAGCAGTACTTC.

This clone was seen a few times. The V gene is TRBV19, the J gene TRBJ2-2, with 10 bases lining up with TRBD1. The germline CDR1 and CDR2 sequences are LNHDA and SQIVND (reference sequence). This CDR3 region has 16 residues. V shed 10 bases, J shed 3 bases, and the junction held 11 bases outside the gene matches. The CDR3 sequence: CATTSPGQGYTGELFF. Written as DNA, the CDR3 is TGTGCCACTACCTCTCCGGGACAGGGGTACACCGGGGAGCTGTTTTTT.

As DNA, the CDR3 is TGTGCCAGCAGCTCCCATGTGTGGGGGGATGGCTACACCTTC. Translated: CASSSHVWGDGYTF. The V gene is TRBV7-6, the J gene TRBJ1-2, with D maybe TRBD1 (5 bases). Per the germline V gene, CDR1 is SGHVS and CDR2 is FNYEAQ. V was cut by 4 bases and J by 6 bases, with 15 bases left in between. This CDR3 comprises 14 residues.

This chain connects TRBV7-3 to TRBJ2-3; tentatively, D is TRBD2 (6 bases). Deletions cut 4 bases from V and 2 bases from J, with 13 bases between. Germline CDR1 reads SGHTA; CDR2 reads FQGTGA. The CDR3 sequence is 15 residues long. CDR3: CASSSRERNTDTQYF. CDR3 DNA: TGTGCCAGCAGCTCCCGGGAGCGGAACACAGATACGCAGTATTTT. The variable domain in full, with the rest retrieved from reference TRBV7-3 and TRBJ2-3, is GAGVSQTPSNKVTEKGKYVELRCDPISGHTALYWYRQSLGQGPEFLIYFQGTGAADDSGLPNDRFFAVRPEGSVSTLKIQRTERGDSAVYLCASSSRERNTDTQYFGPGTRLTVL.

This chain connects TRBV10-3 to TRBJ2-2, with 9 bases matching TRBD1. The junction had 4 bases not matched to a gene; V was cut back by 7 bases and J by 7 bases. Germline values: CDR1 ENHRY, CDR2 SYGVKD. The CDR3 covers 13 residues. The DNA of the CDR3 is TGTGCCATCAAGGGGACAGGGAACGGGGAGCTGTTTTTT. Residues: CAIKGTGNGELFF.

The V and J genes are TRBV28 and TRBJ1-4; 8 positions agree with TRBD1. Germline V gene lookup returns CDR1 MDHEN and CDR2 SYDVKM. This CDR3 spans 15 amino acids. The trim removed 6 bases at V and 0 bases at J, leaving 3 bases unmatched. The CDR3, as DNA: TGTGCCAGCAGCTCAGGGGGCGCAACTAATGAAAAACTGTTTTTT. This gives the protein CASSSGGATNEKLFF.

The gene calls are TRBV6-5 and TRBJ2-1, with D perhaps TRBD2 (5 bases). Germline CDR1 is MNHEY and CDR2 is SVGAGI. V lost 0 bases and J lost 6, with 9 bases in between. The CDR3 has 14 amino acids. CDR3 coding DNA: TGTGCCAGCAGTTACTCCTGGGCGGGCAATGAGCAGTTCTTC. This gives the protein CASSYSWAGNEQFF.

The V call is TRBV9, the J call TRBJ2-1, with TRBD2 matching 9 bases. CDR1 and CDR2 (germline): SGDLS, YYNGEE. The CDR3 is made up of 15 amino acids. The trim removed 0 bases at V and 8 bases at J, leaving 6 bases unmatched. This CDR3 reads CASSVAAGGRDEQFF. DNA for the CDR3: TGTGCCAGCAGCGTAGCGGCGGGGGGGCGGGATGAGCAGTTCTTC.

There are a few counts of this clone. This chain links TRBV6-1 with TRBJ1-2; D gene unclear. Germline values: CDR1 MNHNS, CDR2 SASEGT. This CDR3 region has 14 residues. V lost 3 bases, J lost 5 bases, and 13 bases lay in between. CDR3 protein: CASSDLAGNYGYTF. Here the CDR3 DNA reads TGTGCCAGCAGTGATTTGGCGGGGAATTATGGCTACACCTTC.

The V and J genes are TRBV29-1 and TRBJ1-2; a weak D match, TRBD1 (6 bases). V lost 7 bases, J lost 4 bases, and 13 bases lay in between. Germline V gives CDR1 SQVTM, CDR2 ANQGSEA. This CDR3 is 12 amino acids long. DNA of the CDR3: TGCAGCGGACAGGCGCGTGGCTATGGCTACACCTTC. It is translated as CSGQARGYGYTF.

This rearrangement joins TRBV19 to TRBJ1-1, with 8 bases matching TRBD1. The ends lost 1 base at V and 4 bases at J; junction bases unmatched: 5. CDR1 is LNHDA, CDR2 SQIVND, per germline (reference sequence). The CDR3 spans 15 residues. In nucleotides, the CDR3 is TGTGCCAGTAGTATAGGCACAGGGGGTGGCACTGAAGCTTTCTTT. This sequence encodes CASSIGTGGGTEAFF.

The genes are TRBV6-2 or TRBV6-3 and TRBJ2-2; 8 bases map to TRBD2. CDR1 is MNHEY and CDR2 is SVGEGT in the germline V gene. There are 16 residues in the CDR3. V gave up 4 bases and J gave up 4 bases; unmatched junction bases: 8. For the CDR3, the DNA is TGTGCCAGCAGTTTCCCTTTCGGGGGGGGCACCGGGGAGCTGTTTTTT. Translation gives CASSFPFGGGTGELFF.

This chain links TRBV6-5 with TRBJ2-7, with 10 bases identical to TRBD1. The V gene's germline CDR1 is MNHEY and CDR2 SVGAGI. After removal of 2 bases from V and 3 bases from J, the junction contained 7 bases not matched to a gene. This CDR3 comprises 16 residues. The CDR3 loop reads CASSYRPGQGYYEQYF. As DNA, the CDR3 is TGTGCCAGCAGTTACCGACCGGGACAGGGGTACTACGAGCAGTACTTC.

J is TRBJ1-4 and V is TRBV2, with no clear D. The CDR3 is 15 residues long. V lost 4 bases and J 4 bases, leaving 13 bases between the germline ends. Germline V gives CDR1 SNHLY, CDR2 FYNNEI. The CDR3 region has the DNA TGTGCCAGCAGTGGGCGGCGGCAGTTTAATGAAAAACTGTTTTTT. Protein product: CASSGRRQFNEKLFF.

The chain carries TRBV5-4 and TRBJ2-2; possible D gene TRBD1, 5 bases. V lost 9 bases and J 1 base, leaving 10 bases between the germline ends. The CDR3 has 13 residues. The germline gives CDR1 SGHNT, CDR2 YYREEE (reference sequence). CDR3 nucleotides: TGTGCCACAAAGACAGAGAACACCGGGGAGCTGTTTTTT. This sequence encodes CATKTENTGELFF.

The rearrangement joins TRBV27 to TRBJ1-4; D is unclear. Trimming left V 8 bases short and J 5 bases short, with 15 bases between. The V gene's germline CDR1 is MNHEY and CDR2 SMNVEV (reference sequence). The CDR3 loop spans 14 amino acids. The CDR3, as DNA: TGTGCCAGCGCATCGGTTCGGGAAAATGAAAAACTGTTTTTT. Translation: CASASVRENEKLFF. The full variable domain, its missing parts supplied by reference TRBV27 and TRBJ1-4, is EAQVTQNPRYLITVTGKKLTVTCSQNMNHEYMSWYRQDPGLGLRQIYYSMNVEVTDKGDVPEGYKVSRKEKRNFPLILESPSPNQTSLYFCASASVRENEKLFFGSGTQLSVL.

The chain recombines TRBV28 with TRBJ2-7; 13 bases map to TRBD2. The germline V gene encodes CDR1 MDHEN and CDR2 SYDVKM. V lost 4 bases and J lost 0; bases outside the gene matches: 3. The CDR3 length is 16 residues. The CDR3 reads CASSSGLAGASYEQYF. CDR3 coding DNA: TGTGCCAGCAGTTCCGGACTAGCGGGGGCCTCCTACGAGCAGTACTTC.

The table lists this clone with a count of one. The genes are TRBV9 and TRBJ1-5; D possibly corresponds to TRBD1 (6 bases). The length of the CDR3 is 16 residues. V lost 0 bases and J 10 bases, leaving 20 bases between the germline ends. Germline V gene sequence: CDR1 SGDLS, CDR2 YYNGEE. CDR3 bases: TGTGCCAGCAGCGTAGGGTCAGGGGACGGGGTCAGCCCCCAGCATTTT. Translated: CASSVGSGDGVSPQHF.

This sequence joins TRBV15 and TRBJ2-7, with D uncertain. The germline CDR1 and CDR2 sequences are LNHNV and YYDKDF (reference sequence). V was cut by 0 bases and J by 2 bases, with 8 bases left in between. This CDR3 region has 14 residues. The CDR3 nucleotides are TGTGCCACCAGCAGAGATCGCCAGGCCTACGAGCAGTACTTC. Amino acids: CATSRDRQAYEQYF.

The gene calls are TRBV11-3 and TRBJ2-1; 8 bases are shared with TRBD2. Germline-derived CDR1 and CDR2 are SGHNT and YENEEA. CDR3 length: 15 amino acids. The V segment lost 5 bases and the J segment 4 bases; nucleotides outside the gene matches: 7. The CDR3 region has the DNA TGTGCCAGCAGCGTAGGAGCGGGGGAATACAATGAGCAGTTCTTC. Its protein product is CASSVGAGEYNEQFF.

The chain couples TRBV3-1 (or the pseudogene TRBV3-2) to TRBJ2-3; 11 bases are a match to TRBD2. J gave up 12 bases and V 2 bases, and 10 bases lay outside the gene matches. The CDR3 spans 15 residues. The germline gives CDR1 LGHDT, CDR2 YNNKEL (reference sequence). DNA for the CDR3: TGTGCCAGCAGCCAATCAGGGCTAGCGGGGGGTTTACAGTATTTT. Protein product: CASSQSGLAGGLQYF.

CDR3 in amino acids: CASSSGGSANTEAFF. CDR3 sequence (DNA): TGTGCCAGCAGCTCGGGGGGGTCGGCGAACACTGAAGCTTTCTTT. The chain links TRBV7-8 to TRBJ1-1; D possibly corresponds to TRBD1 (5 bases). This CDR3 comprises 15 residues. V lost 4 bases, J lost 1 base, and 13 bases lay in between. The germline V gene encodes CDR1 SGHVS and CDR2 FQNEAQ.

J is TRBJ2-7 and V is TRBV6-5, with 8 bases fitting TRBD1. V trimming: 0 bases; J trimming: 4 bases; junction bases outside the gene matches: 8. The germline V gene encodes CDR1 MNHEY and CDR2 SVGAGI. The CDR3 runs 16 residues. This CDR3 is CASSYSVGQALYEQYF. The CDR3 bases are TGTGCCAGCAGTTACTCGGTGGGACAGGCGCTTTACGAGCAGTACTTC.